The 22 T cell receptor beta chains in this list originate from one sample, sequenced in a study of blood T cell repertoires in COVID-19. TCRdb's table, derived via immunoSEQ multiplex PCR, lists solely in-frame clones and lacks some. Among some 250,000 clones listed, around 80% were seen once. The specimen sequenced was peripheral blood. Every receptor here comes from a middle-aged man with active or convalescent COVID-19.

The V and J genes are TRBV18 and TRBJ2-7; no firm D call. V was shortened by 3 bases and J by 0 bases, with 12 bases between the two germline ends. Germline CDR1 reads KGHSH; CDR2 reads LQKENI. This CDR3 contains 15 residues. The CDR3 DNA reads TGTGCCAGCTCACCCGGGTCTTCTCCCTCCTACGAGCAGTACTTC. Translation gives CASSPGSSPSYEQYF.

This sequence joins TRBV6-2 or TRBV6-3 and TRBJ1-3; TRBD1 matches at 8 bases. CDR1 MNHEY and CDR2 SVGEGT come from the germline V gene. This CDR3 comprises 15 residues. V trimming: 6 bases; J trimming: 2 bases; junction bases outside the gene matches: 6. CDR3: CASSDQGATGNTIYF. For the CDR3, the DNA is TGTGCCAGCAGCGACCAGGGGGCAACTGGAAACACCATATATTTT.

The V gene is TRBV2, the J gene TRBJ2-6, with no clear D. The germline V gene encodes CDR1 SNHLY and CDR2 FYNNEI. The CDR3 sequence is 14 residues long. The V gene lost 7 bases and the J gene lost 4 bases, with 11 bases spanning the gap. The CDR3 DNA is TGTGCCAGCATCCAGCAGGCCGGGGCCAACGTCCTGACTTTC. This encodes CASIQQAGANVLTF.

The rearrangement joins TRBV5-4 to TRBJ1-2; D perhaps matches TRBD1 (6 bases). V lost 4 bases, J lost 4 bases, and 17 bases lay in between. This CDR3 is built from 15 residues. From germline, CDR1 is SGHNT and CDR2 YYREEE (reference sequence). In nucleotides, the CDR3 is TGTGCCAGCAGCCCCGGAGTGGGGGCCCTCTATGGCTACACCTTC. Translated, it gives CASSPGVGALYGYTF.

The chain's CDR3 is CASSVATGGQGAYGYTF. In DNA form, the CDR3 reads TGTGCCAGCAGCGTAGCTACGGGGGGACAGGGGGCTTATGGCTACACCTTC. The chain has TRBV9 and TRBJ1-2, with 12 nucleotides matching TRBD1. The CDR3 contains 17 residues. J gave up 5 bases and V 0 bases, and 8 bases lay outside the gene matches. The V gene's germline CDR1 is SGDLS and CDR2 YYNGEE.

This clone was picked up a small number of times. This chain links TRBV30 with TRBJ1-5; unclear D gene. The CDR3 runs 14 residues. Germline assignment: CDR1 GTSNPN and CDR2 SVGIG (reference sequence). V lost 1 base to trimming and J lost 6 bases, with 13 bases between them. CDR3 loop: CAWSGEARVQPQHF. The CDR3 DNA reads TGTGCCTGGAGTGGCGAGGCTCGCGTTCAGCCCCAGCATTTT.

The V gene is TRBV3-1 (or the pseudogene TRBV3-2), the J gene TRBJ2-3, with unresolved D. There are 13 residues in the CDR3. Per germline, CDR1 LGHDT and CDR2 YNNKEL (reference sequence). The germline V and J ends were trimmed by 4 bases and 4 bases, with 9 bases remaining between them. The CDR3: CASSRDWADTQYF. For the CDR3, the DNA is TGTGCCAGCAGCCGCGACTGGGCAGATACGCAGTATTTT.

The chain is built from TRBV4-2 and TRBJ2-1; possible D gene TRBD1, 6 bases. Germline CDR1 LGHNA, CDR2 YNFKEQ. The CDR3 runs 16 residues. The V end was cut by 0 bases, the J end by 2 bases, with 11 bases between. The CDR3 is CASSQERRTAYNEQFF. CDR3 bases: TGTGCCAGCAGCCAAGAGAGGAGGACAGCCTACAATGAGCAGTTCTTC.

A few counts support this clone. The rearrangement joins TRBV15 to TRBJ1-5; tentatively, D is TRBD1 (5 bases). The germline V and J ends were trimmed by 5 bases and 6 bases, with 17 bases remaining between them. Per germline, CDR1 LNHNV and CDR2 YYDKDF (reference sequence). The CDR3 covers 15 residues. The CDR3 DNA sequence: TGTGCCACCAGCCGAGTCGCAGGGTTTGGTCAGCCCCAGCATTTT. Translating it yields CATSRVAGFGQPQHF.

The chain employs TRBV6-2 or TRBV6-3 and TRBJ1-5; weak D call: TRBD1 (6 bases). Germline CDR1 reads MNHEY; CDR2 reads SVGEGT. Trimming cost V 6 bases and J 4 bases, with 22 bases left between them. CDR3 length: 17 residues. The CDR3 spells CASSPKGGRTGNQPQHF. CDR3 coding DNA: TGTGCCAGCAGCCCTAAAGGGGGTCGTACAGGGAATCAGCCCCAGCATTTT.

Concerning this clone: The junction shows a germline mismatch at one end, possibly a read error. This rearrangement joins TRBV5-1 to TRBJ1-5, with D possibly matching TRBD1 (6 bases). This CDR3 has 15 residues. The V gene's germline CDR1 is SGHRS and CDR2 YFSETQ. CDR3 sequence reads: CARSWGGGGSQPQHF. CDR3 sequence (DNA): TGCGCCCGCAGCTGGGGGGGCGGGGGCAGTCAGCCCCAGCATTTT.

The chain uses TRBV30 and TRBJ2-1; 11 nucleotides match TRBD2. The CDR3 is 13 amino acids. J gave up 5 bases and V 5 bases, and 2 bases lay outside the gene matches. The V gene's germline CDR1 is GTSNPN and CDR2 SVGIG (reference sequence). The DNA of the CDR3 is TGTGCCTGGGGGGGACTAGCGGACAATGAGCAGTTCTTC. It specifies CAWGGLADNEQFF.

CDR3 nucleotides: TGCGCCAGCACCCGATTAGCGGGGGCTTACAATGAGCAGTTCTTC. Translation gives CASTRLAGAYNEQFF. J is TRBJ2-1 and V is TRBV5-1; 9 bases map to TRBD2. In germline, CDR1 is SGHRS, CDR2 YFSETQ. V lost 6 bases, J lost 4 bases, and 8 bases stayed unmatched. The CDR3 has 15 residues.

The V call is TRBV2, the J call TRBJ1-6; the D gene is possibly TRBD1 (5 bases). CDR3 length: 17 residues. Trimming left V 6 bases short and J 9 bases short, with 24 bases between. Germline lookup yields CDR1 SNHLY and CDR2 FYNNEI. CDR3 protein: CASRLDLGRRGGSPLHF. For the CDR3, the DNA is TGTGCCAGCAGACTAGATTTGGGGAGACGGGGGGGTTCACCCCTCCACTTT.

The chain uses TRBV7-6 and TRBJ2-3, with 9 nucleotides matching TRBD2. The CDR3 loop spans 18 amino acids. In germline, CDR1 is SGHVS, CDR2 FNYEAQ. Unmatched junction bases numbered 16, after V lost 5 bases and J lost 4 bases. This CDR3 reads CASSPESAAGGFADTQYF. CDR3 bases: TGTGCCAGCAGCCCCGAGAGTGCGGCGGGGGGGTTCGCAGATACGCAGTATTTT.

This chain joins TRBV2 and TRBJ1-1; the D is unclear. The V and J ends lost 5 bases and 2 bases respectively, with 15 bases between them. Germline V gene data show CDR1 as SNHLY and CDR2 as FYNNEI. The CDR3 has 15 residues. CDR3 in DNA: TGTGCCAGCAGTCGGCTTGCGGCGGCTAACACTGAAGCTTTCTTT. This translates into CASSRLAAANTEAFF.

The chain uses TRBV30 and TRBJ1-6, with D uncertain. Trimming pared 5 bases from V and 0 bases from J, leaving 11 bases between. Germline V gene lookup returns CDR1 GTSNPN and CDR2 SVGIG (reference sequence). The CDR3 is made up of 15 amino acids. The CDR3 DNA reads TGTGCCTGGGGCCCCTGGAGCTCCTATAATTCACCCCTCCACTTT. Amino acids: CAWGPWSSYNSPLHF.

The chain carries TRBV4-1 and TRBJ1-1; D unresolved. The CDR3 consists of 16 residues. V was cut by 2 bases and J by 5 bases, with 18 bases left in between. The germline V gene has CDR1 MGHRA and CDR2 YSYEKL. This CDR3 reads CASSQFNFGVTTEAFF. In DNA form, the CDR3 reads TGCGCCAGCAGCCAATTCAATTTCGGGGTGACAACTGAAGCTTTCTTT.

The chain has TRBV5-1 and TRBJ2-5, with 10 bases matching TRBD2. The germline V gene has CDR1 SGHRS and CDR2 YFSETQ. Germline trimming cut 1 base from V and 5 bases from J; bases unmatched to any gene: 8. The CDR3 length is 16 residues. The CDR3 bases are TGCGCCAGCAGCTTGACTAGCGGGGCCTGGGGTGAGACCCAGTACTTC. It specifies CASSLTSGAWGETQYF. Variable domain in full (rest from reference TRBV5-1 and TRBJ2-5): KAGVTQTPRYLIKTRGQQVTLSCSPISGHRSVSWYQQTPGQGLQFLFEYFSETQRNKGNFPGRFSGRQFSNSRSEMNVSTLELGDSALYLCASSLTSGAWGETQYFGPGTRLLVL.

This clone has only one observation. This chain links TRBV7-2 with TRBJ1-5; D ambiguous. The CDR3 has 15 residues. Germline-derived CDR1 and CDR2 are SGHTA and FQGNSA. The V end lost 4 bases, the J end lost 2 bases, and 12 bases lay between the germline ends. The CDR3: CASSYDMIGNQPQHF. For the CDR3, the DNA is TGTGCCAGCAGCTACGACATGATCGGCAATCAGCCCCAGCATTTT. Using reference TRBV7-2 and TRBJ1-5 for the parts outside the CDR3, the full variable domain is GAGVSQSPSNKVTEKGKDVELRCDPISGHTALYWYRQSLGQGLEFLIYFQGNSAPDKSGLPSDRFSAERTGGSVSTLTIQRTQQEDSAVYLCASSYDMIGNQPQHFGDGTRLSIL.

This chain uses TRBV7-3 with TRBJ1-1; unclear D gene. Germline-derived CDR1 and CDR2 are SGHTA and FQGTGA. There are 15 residues in the CDR3. The V end was cut by 1 base, the J end by 2 bases, with 11 bases between. Here the CDR3 DNA reads TGTGCCAGCAGCTTAAATTCCGGGGAAAACACTGAAGCTTTCTTT. Translated, it gives CASSLNSGENTEAFF.

The chain links TRBV6-2 or TRBV6-3 to TRBJ2-3, with a weak D call TRBD2 (5 bases). The CDR3 length is 13 residues. The ends were cut back, 7 bases at V and 3 bases at J, with 11 bases in the middle. Germline V gene lookup returns CDR1 MNHEY and CDR2 SVGEGT. DNA for the CDR3: TGTGCCAGCACCCCCCCGGGGACAGATACGCAGTATTTT. Translating it yields CASTPPGTDTQYF.